Following are 22 T cell receptor beta chains from one sample sequenced in a study of T cells in Graves' hyperthyroidism and ophthalmopathy. Amplification of TCR beta CDR3 regions was performed using RNA transcripts as template. HTBI primers were the set used in a first-round RT-PCR of the TCR CDR3. In TCRdb, the multiplex PCR reads were re-called with MiXCR into one record per CDR3 protein. The sample records 500,000 to 650,000 distinct CDR3 sequences, roughly 14% being singletons. The specimen sequenced was blood. The receptors originated from a woman aged 45-60 years with Graves' ophthalmopathy.

This clonotype was detected only a few times. The rearrangement uses TRBV15 and TRBJ2-2, with D perhaps matching TRBD1 (6 bases). V lost 2 bases and J lost 4, with 11 bases in between. CDR1 is LNHNV and CDR2 is YYDKDF in the germline V gene (reference sequence). The CDR3 has 15 residues. The CDR3 reads CATSRSTGTTGELFF. For the CDR3, the DNA is TGTGCCACCAGCAGATCTACAGGGACCACCGGGGAGCTGTTTTTT.

A few counts support this clonotype. The chain joins TRBV4-1 to TRBJ2-6; 8 nucleotides agree with TRBD2. The germline CDR1 and CDR2 sequences are MGHRA and YSYEKL. V was clipped by 1 base and J by 4 bases; unmatched bases: 6. CDR3 length: 17 amino acids. Here the CDR3 DNA reads TGCGCCAGCAGCCAAGGGTTTGCGGGGGGAGGGGCCAACGTCCTGACTTTC. It yields the protein CASSQGFAGGGANVLTF.

This clonotype has more than one count but fewer than ten. The J gene is TRBJ2-7, the V gene TRBV27; tentatively, D is TRBD1 (5 bases). Trimming pared 6 bases from V and 4 bases from J, leaving 10 bases between. This CDR3 is 12 amino acids long. CDR1 is MNHEY, CDR2 SMNVEV, per germline (reference sequence). The CDR3, as DNA: TGTGCCAGCAGGCAGGGCAGGTACGAGCAGTACTTC. Its translation is CASRQGRYEQYF.

This clonotype was seen many times. V gene TRBV6-2 or TRBV6-3 combines with J gene TRBJ2-3, with D perhaps TRBD1 or TRBD2 (5 bases each). CDR1 is MNHEY, CDR2 SVGEGT, per germline. Trimming left V 0 bases short and J 8 bases short, with 12 bases between. CDR3 length equals 14 residues. CDR3: CASSYSGASGTQYF. The CDR3 DNA is TGTGCCAGCAGTTACTCCGGGGCCTCAGGTACGCAGTATTTT.

This rearrangement joins TRBV3-1 to TRBJ1-5; D might be TRBD1 (6 bases). The germline CDR1 and CDR2 sequences are LGHDT and YNNKEL (reference sequence). The CDR3 has 14 residues. The germline V and J ends were trimmed by 1 base and 5 bases, with 9 bases remaining between them. CDR3 region: CASSQVGGHQPQHF. The CDR3 coding sequence is TGTGCCAGCAGCCAAGTGGGGGGGCATCAGCCCCAGCATTTT.

This clonotype was detected many times. CDR3 nucleotides: TGTGCCTGGAGTGAGAGCGGGAGGGCCTTAAATGAGCAGTTCTTC. Its translation is CAWSESGRALNEQFF. The chain combines TRBV30 with TRBJ2-1; 10 nucleotides agree with TRBD2. After removal of 1 base from V and 7 bases from J, the junction contained 7 bases not matched to a gene. The CDR3 totals 15 residues. Germline assignment: CDR1 GTSNPN and CDR2 SVGIG (reference sequence).

This chain uses TRBV24-1 with TRBJ1-5, with a tentative D call TRBD1 (5 bases). There are 15 residues in the CDR3. CDR1 and CDR2 from the germline V gene are KGHDR and SFDVKD. Trimming left V 5 bases short and J 4 bases short, with 14 bases between. In DNA form, the CDR3 reads TGTGCCACCAGTGGGTCGGACACCGTGAATCAGCCCCAGCATTTT. Its protein product is CATSGSDTVNQPQHF.

J is TRBJ2-1 and V is TRBV29-1; D uncertain. Germline V CDR1 and CDR2: SQVTM, ANQGSEA. Trimming removed 4 bases at V and 6 bases at J, with 13 bases between. The CDR3 runs 13 residues. CDR3 in amino acids: CSVVEIALNEQFF. The CDR3 DNA sequence: TGCAGCGTTGTAGAGATAGCCCTCAATGAGCAGTTCTTC.

The CDR3 DNA follows: TGTGCCAGCACTCGACCAGAAGAGACCCAGTACTTC. This translates into CASTRPEETQYF. The V call is TRBV2, the J call TRBJ2-5; D is undetermined. CDR3 length equals 12 residues. CDR1 is SNHLY, CDR2 FYNNEI, per germline. The germline V and J ends were trimmed by 7 bases and 3 bases, with 9 bases remaining between them.

The gene calls are TRBV20-1 and TRBJ2-1; 7 bases agree with TRBD2. V was clipped by 6 bases and J by 4 bases; unmatched bases: 9. CDR1 and CDR2 from the germline V gene are DFQATT and SNEGSKA (reference sequence). CDR3 length: 14 amino acids. Here the CDR3 DNA reads TGCAGTGCCGAACTAGCGCAGACTTACAATGAGCAGTTCTTC. It encodes CSAELAQTYNEQFF.

The table lists this clonotype with a few counts. This chain connects TRBV6-2 or TRBV6-3 to TRBJ2-7, with unresolved D. Germline CDR1 reads MNHEY; CDR2 reads SVGEGT. Trimming removed 1 base from V and 6 bases from J, with 7 bases in between. The CDR3 has 12 residues. The CDR3 protein is CASSYLWREQYF. CDR3 sequence (DNA): TGTGCCAGCAGTTACTTGTGGCGCGAGCAGTACTTC.

This clonotype has ten or more counts. V usage is TRBV5-1 and J usage is TRBJ2-1, with 8 nucleotides matching TRBD2. CDR3 size: 13 residues. V lost 7 bases, J lost 3 bases, and 3 bases stayed unmatched. Germline V gene lookup returns CDR1 SGHRS and CDR2 YFSETQ. The CDR3 region has the DNA TGCGCCAGCGCGCGGGAGGTCTACAATGAGCAGTTCTTC. Its translation: CASAREVYNEQFF.

This clonotype showed up many times. The V call is TRBV14, the J call TRBJ1-1; the D is unclear. The CDR3 contains 13 residues. Trimming removed 5 bases at V and 0 bases at J, with 7 bases between. Per the germline V gene, CDR1 is SGHDN and CDR2 is FVKESK. This chain's CDR3 is CASSSLLNTEAFF. The CDR3 region has the DNA TGTGCCAGCAGCAGCCTTCTGAACACTGAAGCTTTCTTT.

This clonotype was recorded at least ten times. The CDR3 reads CASSLAAGMKTGELFF. The CDR3 coding sequence is TGTGCCAGCAGTTTAGCGGCGGGGATGAAAACCGGGGAGCTGTTTTTT. The chain links TRBV12-3 or TRBV12-4 to TRBJ2-2; possibly TRBD2 for D (6 bases). Trimming removed 0 bases at V and 5 bases at J, with 13 bases between. The CDR3 spans 16 residues.

This clonotype was seen many times. The chain joins TRBV20-1 to TRBJ1-1; 7 bases agree with TRBD1. Germline assignment: CDR1 DFQATT and CDR2 SNEGSKA (reference sequence). Losses at the gene ends were 1 base for V and 1 base for J; bases not matched to a gene: 9. This CDR3 region has 16 residues. This CDR3 reads CSARGVDRFRNTEAFF. The CDR3 DNA reads as TGCAGTGCTAGAGGGGTGGACAGGTTCCGGAACACTGAAGCTTTCTTT.

As for this clonotype: One junction end does not reproduce the germline sequence, and a read error may be involved. This chain connects TRBV7-9 to TRBJ2-2; 9 positions match TRBD2. CDR3 length: 16 amino acids. The germline gives CDR1 SEHNR, CDR2 FQNEAQ (reference sequence). The CDR3 protein is CAGSQRSGSRTGELFF. The CDR3 bases are TGTGCCGGCAGCCAACGTAGCGGGAGTCGAACCGGGGAGCTGTTTTTT.

The chain employs TRBV9 and TRBJ2-1, with 11 bases that match TRBD1. The junction had 4 bases not matched to a gene; V was cut back by 3 bases and J by 5 bases. CDR3 length equals 15 residues. CDR1 is SGDLS, CDR2 YYNGEE, per germline. CDR3 coding DNA: TGTGCCAGCAGCGCGGACAGGGGGCGACACAATGAGCAGTTCTTC. Protein sequence: CASSADRGRHNEQFF.

This clonotype was counted at least ten times. The chain combines TRBV24-1 with TRBJ2-1; D is tentatively TRBD1 or TRBD2 (6 bases each). The length of the CDR3 is 15 residues. Trimming stripped 1 base from V and 10 bases from J, with 16 bases between. Looked up from germline, CDR1 is KGHDR and CDR2 is SFDVKD. CDR3 bases: TGTGCCACCAGTGATTTACAGTCCCGGGGGCGCGAGCAGTTCTTC. The encoded protein is CATSDLQSRGREQFF.

This clonotype was detected many times. The chain joins TRBV12-3 or TRBV12-4 to TRBJ1-2; D gene ambiguous. This CDR3 has 13 amino acids. With 5 bases removed from V and 4 bases from J, the gap between germline ends came to 11 bases. Written as DNA, the CDR3 is TGTGCCAGCAGTCCGACGGAGACCTATGGCTACACCTTC. Translated: CASSPTETYGYTF.

The chain is built from TRBV7-2 and TRBJ2-3; D is ambiguous. This CDR3 is built from 14 residues. Germline V gene data show CDR1 as SGHTA and CDR2 as FQGNSA. V was pared by 3 bases and J by 8 bases, with 15 bases between. CDR3: CASSFGGRLGTQYF. In DNA, the CDR3 is TGTGCCAGCAGCTTTGGCGGCCGACTGGGTACGCAGTATTTT.

This clonotype was found many times. This chain links TRBV20-1 with TRBJ2-3, with 7 bases fitting TRBD2. The germline V gene encodes CDR1 DFQATT and CDR2 SNEGSKA (reference sequence). The CDR3 totals 12 residues. CDR3 DNA sequence: TGCAGGGCAGCGGGAAACACAGATACGCAGTATTTT. Translated, it gives CRAAGNTDTQYF.

This clonotype was recorded at least ten times. The J gene is TRBJ1-5, the V gene TRBV7-3, with D tentatively TRBD1 (5 bases). Germline loops: CDR1 SGHTA, CDR2 FQGTGA. V was cut by 2 bases and J by 4 bases, with 18 bases left in between. The CDR3 spans 17 residues. The CDR3 reads CASSLLPSGVENQPQHF. CDR3 nucleotides: TGTGCCAGCAGCTTACTTCCGTCGGGGGTCGAGAATCAGCCCCAGCATTTT.